Presented here are 5 T cell receptor beta chains from one specimen sequenced in a study of shared clonotypes between healthy human individuals. Clones were sequenced by immunoSEQ multiplex PCR, and TCRdb holds only the in-frame ones, with some missing. Among roughly 500,000 clones, around 85% were seen once, and the ten largest hold roughly 13%. The sample comprised PBMCs. The source of these receptors is a woman in her thirties or forties in good health. Some clones in this sample may be carry-over from other donors' samples.

This rearrangement joins TRBV10-3 to TRBJ2-7, with TRBD2 matching 7 bases. The CDR3 totals 16 residues. After removal of 4 bases from V and 2 bases from J, the junction contained 11 bases not matched to a gene. Germline CDR1 and CDR2: ENHRY and SYGVKD. The CDR3 bases are TGTGCCATCAGTGGTCTCTCGCGGGAGCGGACCTACGAGCAGTACTTC. Translated: CAISGLSRERTYEQYF.

Regarding this clone: This may be a read error, as it is one base from a much larger clone. This chain joins TRBV19 and TRBJ2-5, with 12 bases that match TRBD2. Looked up from germline, CDR1 is LNHDA and CDR2 is SQIVND (reference sequence). Germline trimming cut 5 bases from V and 1 base from J; bases unmatched to any gene: 14. This CDR3 is 19 amino acids long. CDR3 amino acids: CASSGWGLAGPGGQETQYF. The CDR3 coding sequence is TGTGCCAGTAGTGGGTGGGGACTAGCGGGTCCCGGAGGCCAAGAGACCCAGTACTTC.

V is TRBV18 and J is TRBJ2-4; D possibly matches TRBD1 or TRBD2 (6 bases each). Germline assignment: CDR1 KGHSH and CDR2 LQKENI. The CDR3 has 14 amino acids. V lost 3 bases and J 7 bases, leaving 13 bases between the germline ends. The CDR3 nucleotides are TGTGCCAGCTCACCCGAGATGGGGGGCAACATTCAGTACTTC. Translated, it gives CASSPEMGGNIQYF.

The chain combines TRBV6-6 with TRBJ1-4; tentative D call: TRBD1 (5 bases). CDR1 is MNHNY, CDR2 SVGAGI, per germline (reference sequence). This CDR3 has 14 residues. The V gene lost 0 bases and the J gene lost 8 bases, with 10 bases spanning the gap. The CDR3 loop is CASSYSVEGEKLFF. In DNA form, the CDR3 reads TGTGCCAGCAGTTACTCCGTCGAGGGGGAAAAACTGTTTTTT.

A note on this clone: A single base is all that separates this from a far larger clone, so a read error is likely. The chain carries TRBV2 and TRBJ1-1; D gene unclear. CDR3 length equals 12 residues. Germline loops: CDR1 SNHLY, CDR2 FYNNEI. The CDR3 DNA follows: TGTGCAGCCGGGAGGGAGCCCACTGAAGCTTTCTTT. It codes for CAAGREPTEAFF.